This T cell receptor beta chain appears in the sequencing data of a study of T cells in Graves' hyperthyroidism and ophthalmopathy. Study context: Staff took peripheral blood when the initial diagnosis was made, before any treatment began.

Trimming stripped 1 base from V and 4 bases from J, with 11 bases between. The CDR3 covers 15 residues. It was RNA transcripts that yielded the amplified TCR beta CDR3 regions. HTBI primers were employed in a first-round RT-PCR of the TCR CDR3. TCRdb independently ran MiXCR on the multiplex PCR reads; one entry per CDR3 protein. Of approximately 400,000 distinct CDR3 sequences in the sample, 15% to 20% are singletons; the top ten hold about 4%. The receptor was isolated from a woman aged 18 to 35 with Graves' hyperthyroidism. The chain couples TRBV12-3 or TRBV12-4 to TRBJ1-5; no reliable D call. The sequencing sample was made of blood. This CDR3 reads CASSLEARENQPQHF. CDR3 nucleotide sequence: TGTGCCAGCAGTTTAGAGGCTCGGGAGAATCAGCCCCAGCATTTT.